The entry below describes one T cell receptor (beta chain). The CDR3 runs 16 residues. V lost 0 bases, J lost 6 bases, and 7 bases stayed unmatched. Germline loops: CDR1 MRHNA, CDR2 SNTAGT. This sample was taken from a study of cytomegalovirus exposure and HLA in healthy donors. Use of 60 Vbeta and 13 Jbeta primers characterized the PCR. Data came from immunoSEQ multiplex PCR; TCRdb stores just in-frame clones and leaves some out. Of around 150,000 clones listed, 75% to 90% were seen once; the top ten hold under 2%. The rearrangement joins TRBV6-4 to TRBJ2-3, with 9 nucleotides matching TRBD2. The source is a woman younger than 35 in good health and CMV-seronegative. The sample consisted of PBMCs. CDR3 coding DNA: TGTGCCAGCAGTGACTCAAGCGGGGGGTACACCGATACGCAGTATTTT. It codes for CASSDSSGGYTDTQYF.